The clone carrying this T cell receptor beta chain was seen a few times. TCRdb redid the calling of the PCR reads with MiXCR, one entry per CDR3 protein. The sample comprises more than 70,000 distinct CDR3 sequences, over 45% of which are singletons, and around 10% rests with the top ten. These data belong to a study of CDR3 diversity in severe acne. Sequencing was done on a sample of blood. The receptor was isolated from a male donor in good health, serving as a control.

The CDR3 is CASSRSGVDTEAFF. The CDR3 DNA reads TGTGCCAGTAGTAGAAGTGGGGTGGACACTGAAGCTTTCTTT. This chain links TRBV19 with TRBJ1-1; D gene unclear. V was trimmed by 4 bases and J by 3 bases, leaving 12 bases between them. Germline CDR1 LNHDA, CDR2 SQIVND (reference sequence). This CDR3 comprises 14 residues.